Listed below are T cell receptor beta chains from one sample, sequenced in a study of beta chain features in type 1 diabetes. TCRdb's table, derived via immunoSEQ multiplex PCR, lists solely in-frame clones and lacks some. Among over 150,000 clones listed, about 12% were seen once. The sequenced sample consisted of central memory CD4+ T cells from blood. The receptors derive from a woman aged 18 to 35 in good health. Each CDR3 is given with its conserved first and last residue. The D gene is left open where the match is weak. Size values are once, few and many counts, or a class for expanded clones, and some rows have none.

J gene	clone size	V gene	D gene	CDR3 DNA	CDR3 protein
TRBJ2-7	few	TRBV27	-	TGTGCCAGCCACACACACTCCCCGGGCTCCTACGAGCAGTACTTC	CASHTHSPGSYEQYF
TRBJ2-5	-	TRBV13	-	TGTGCCAGCAGCAAGGACAGCAGGCAGACCCAGTACTTC	CASSKDSRQTQYF
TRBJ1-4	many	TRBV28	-	TGTGCCAGCAATAACCGGAGGGGTAATGAAAAACTGTTTTTT	CASNNRRGNEKLFF
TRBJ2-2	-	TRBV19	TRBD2	TGTGCCAGTAGTATCGGGACTAGCGGGATTTCCGGGGAGCTGTTTTTT	CASSIGTSGISGELFF
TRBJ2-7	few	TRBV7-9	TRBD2	TGTGCCTACGGGGGGGATACCTACGAGCAGTACTTC	CAYGGDTYEQYF
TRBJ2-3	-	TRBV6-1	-	TGTGCCAGCAGCAGGACAGGGAGGGGGGATACGCAGTATTTT	CASSRTGRGDTQYF
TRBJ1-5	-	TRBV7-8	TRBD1	TGTGCCAGCAGCTCGACAGGGTATAGCAATCAGCCCCAGCATTTT	CASSSTGYSNQPQHF
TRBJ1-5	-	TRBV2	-	TGTGCCAGCAGTGAAGACGGACAGAGAAATCAGCCCCAGCATTTT	CASSEDGQRNQPQHF
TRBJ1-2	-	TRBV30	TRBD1	TGTGCCTGGAGTGGTTTGGGACAGGGGTTTGGCTACACCTTC	CAWSGLGQGFGYTF
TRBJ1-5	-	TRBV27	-	TGTGCCAGTAGACAGTACAATCAGCCCCAGCATTTT	CASRQYNQPQHF
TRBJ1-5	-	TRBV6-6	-	TGTGCCAGCACCATCAACAGGGAAGGTCAGCCCCAGCATTTT	CASTINREGQPQHF
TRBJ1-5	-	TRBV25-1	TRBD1	TGTGCCAGCAGTGAATCGGGACAGGGGAGTCAGCCCCAGCATTTT	CASSESGQGSQPQHF
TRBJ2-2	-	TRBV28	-	TGTGCCAGCAGTTTCCCGACTGCCTTTGGGGAGCTGTTTTTT	CASSFPTAFGELFF